The 29 T cell receptor beta chains below all came from one sample that was sequenced in a study of T cell responses to AZD1222 COVID-19 vaccine (dated by TCRdb to about 2021). This specimen's time point label, per the study, means: baseline before first vaccination. The library was produced with the immunoSEQ multiplex PCR assay. Entries here come from immuneACCESS through TCRdb and include only in-frame sequences with V and J called. Some clones fail to appear in such tables; in the studies checked, an unresolved V gene covers under half of the shortfall, and the cause of the remainder is unknown. In this sample the table shows 120,000 to 150,000 clones, about 93% of which occur a single time. The top ten hold roughly 5.6% of the sample. The starting material was peripheral blood, obtained on day 0 of AZD1222 vaccination. The receptors shown here come from an adult in good health.

V and J are TRBV28 and TRBJ2-5; D is uncertain. Germline CDR1 is MDHEN and CDR2 is SYDVKM. The CDR3 sequence is 14 residues long. V lost 8 bases and J lost 0, with 13 bases in between. The CDR3 here is CASSPTPYQETQYF. CDR3 coding DNA: TGTGCCAGCTCCCCGACACCCTACCAAGAGACCCAGTACTTC.

The chain recombines TRBV21-1 with TRBJ1-1. TRBV21-1 is shown as a pseudogene. The CDR3 is 15 residues long. The CDR3 region has the DNA TGTGCCAGCAGCGACCCGGTTGAGTTTGTGACTGAAGCTTTCTTT. Protein: CASSDPVEFVTEAFF.

The rearrangement uses TRBV2 and TRBJ2-3; D is possibly TRBD2 (6 bases). This CDR3 is built from 13 residues. The germline CDR1 and CDR2 sequences are SNHLY and FYNNEI. V lost 6 bases and J 8 bases, leaving 15 bases between the germline ends. In nucleotides, the CDR3 is TGTGCCAGCAGGCTCTCGGGAGAGGGTACGCAGTATTTT. It yields the protein CASRLSGEGTQYF.

The chain joins TRBV28 to TRBJ2-1, with 8 bases matching TRBD2. Germline V gene sequence: CDR1 MDHEN, CDR2 SYDVKM. Trimming cost V 3 bases and J 4 bases; bases outside gene matches: 5. This CDR3 is 15 amino acids long. The CDR3 loop reads CASSFRLAPYNEQFF. The CDR3 region has the DNA TGTGCCAGCAGTTTTAGACTAGCGCCTTACAATGAGCAGTTCTTC.

The chain has TRBV18 and TRBJ2-1; 11 nucleotides agree with TRBD2. The CDR3 covers 17 residues. Trimming at V came to 3 bases and at J to 4 bases, leaving 8 bases not matched to a gene. CDR1 and CDR2 (germline): KGHSH, LQKENI. The CDR3 nucleotides are TGTGCCAGCTCACCTAAAGGGACTAGCGGAGCTTACAATGAGCAGTTCTTC. Protein sequence: CASSPKGTSGAYNEQFF.

The chain has TRBV13 and TRBJ2-3; 9 bases agree with TRBD1. The CDR3 is made up of 15 amino acids. V lost 5 bases, J lost 3 bases, and 6 bases stayed unmatched. Germline V gives CDR1 PRHDT, CDR2 FYEKMQ (reference sequence). The CDR3 coding sequence is TGTGCCAGCAGCCCTGGACAGGGGAAGACAGATACGCAGTATTTT. This encodes CASSPGQGKTDTQYF.

V gene TRBV12-3 or TRBV12-4 combines with J gene TRBJ1-6; unclear D gene. This CDR3 is 12 amino acids long. V was pared by 6 bases and J by 6 bases, with 6 bases between. CDR3 DNA sequence: TGTGCCAGCAGGCCAACTAATTCACCCCTCCACTTT. Amino acids: CASRPTNSPLHF.

This clone was seen just once. This chain uses TRBV4-1 with TRBJ1-6; no clear D gene. Looked up from germline, CDR1 is MGHRA and CDR2 is YSYEKL. Between the trimmed V and J ends, which lost 0 bases and 6 bases, there was a span of 9 bases. The CDR3 has 15 residues. CDR3 coding DNA: TGCGCCAGCAGCCAAGAGGCCTGGGCTAATTCACCCCTCCACTTT. The encoded protein is CASSQEAWANSPLHF.

This clone was recorded only once. J is TRBJ2-1 and V is TRBV4-1; a weak D match, TRBD1 (6 bases). The V end was cut by 1 base, the J end by 8 bases, with 27 bases between. The CDR3 totals 19 residues. The germline gives CDR1 MGHRA, CDR2 YSYEKL. The CDR3 loop is CASSQGFFRGARGWDEQFF. CDR3 in DNA: TGCGCCAGCAGCCAAGGGTTTTTTCGAGGGGCCAGGGGTTGGGATGAGCAGTTCTTC.

The gene calls are TRBV19 and TRBJ2-7; 9 nucleotides agree with TRBD1. Germline trimming cut 5 bases from V and 1 base from J; bases unmatched to any gene: 6. From germline, CDR1 is LNHDA and CDR2 SQIVND (reference sequence). The CDR3 length is 15 residues. The CDR3 region is CASSLRQGGSYEQYF. The CDR3 nucleotides are TGTGCCAGTAGTTTGAGACAGGGGGGATCCTACGAGCAGTACTTC.

V is TRBV2 and J is TRBJ1-1; D remains ambiguous. V dropped 4 bases and J dropped 4 bases, with 13 bases sitting between them. The CDR3 consists of 14 residues. From germline, CDR1 is SNHLY and CDR2 FYNNEI. The DNA for the CDR3 is TGTGCCAGCAGTGTAGGACGGCGTAGCACTGAAGCTTTCTTT. Its protein product is CASSVGRRSTEAFF.

The chain joins TRBV12-5 to TRBJ2-3, with 7 nucleotides matching TRBD1. Trimming cost V 6 bases and J 0 bases; bases outside gene matches: 21. Germline-derived CDR1 and CDR2 are LGHNT and FRNRAP. CDR3 length equals 20 residues. The DNA of the CDR3 is TGTGCTAGTGGGGATTACAGGGGCCCAACTCTTCCGGCTAGCACAGATACGCAGTATTTT. It codes for CASGDYRGPTLPASTDTQYF.

Regarding this clone: One junction end does not reproduce the germline sequence, and a read error may be involved. This sequence joins TRBV7-7 and TRBJ2-3, with 12 bases aligning to TRBD2. Germline V gene lookup returns CDR1 SSHAT and CDR2 FNYEAQ (reference sequence). The CDR3 covers 16 residues. In DNA, the CDR3 is TGTGCTAGCAGCTTACTAGCGGGGGGAAGCACAGATACGCAGTATTTT. It is translated as CASSLLAGGSTDTQYF.

This clone came up once. The chain links TRBV27 to TRBJ2-7; tentatively, D is TRBD1 (6 bases). This CDR3 spans 13 amino acids. The germline V and J ends were trimmed by 8 bases and 3 bases, with 14 bases remaining between them. Germline V CDR1 and CDR2: MNHEY, SMNVEV (reference sequence). For the CDR3, the DNA is TGTGCCAGCGGTCTTAGGGGGAACTACGAGCAGTACTTC. Encoded protein: CASGLRGNYEQYF.

The chain links TRBV18 to TRBJ2-1; D unclear. Trimming took off 4 bases at V and 7 bases at J, with 14 bases between the two ends. Germline V gives CDR1 KGHSH, CDR2 LQKENI. There are 14 residues in the CDR3. This chain's CDR3 is CASSLDTDLNEQFF. CDR3 bases: TGTGCCAGCTCACTTGACACTGACCTTAATGAGCAGTTCTTC.

This clone occurred once. The rearrangement uses TRBV6-5 and TRBJ1-2; no reliable D call. The CDR3 is 13 amino acids. The germline V gene has CDR1 MNHEY and CDR2 SVGAGI. V shed 2 bases and J shed 0 bases, with 4 bases lying between them. The CDR3 is CASSYTSNYGYTF. In nucleotides, the CDR3 is TGTGCCAGCAGTTACACTTCTAACTATGGCTACACCTTC.

The rearrangement joins TRBV5-4 to TRBJ2-7, with TRBD2 as a possible D gene (5 bases). The CDR3 sequence is 15 residues long. The germline V gene encodes CDR1 SGHNT and CDR2 YYREEE (reference sequence). The germline V and J ends were trimmed by 0 bases and 3 bases, with 13 bases remaining between them. The CDR3 here is CASSLGTRSDYEQYF. In DNA, the CDR3 is TGTGCCAGCAGCTTGGGTACTAGGTCCGACTACGAGCAGTACTTC.

The chain employs TRBV5-1 and TRBJ1-2; D is undetermined. V was trimmed by 5 bases and J by 4 bases, leaving 18 bases between them. The CDR3 has 15 residues. Germline-derived CDR1 and CDR2 are SGHRS and YFSETQ. CDR3: CASSFLDRGLYGYTF. In DNA form, the CDR3 reads TGCGCCAGCAGTTTCTTGGACCGCGGCCTCTATGGCTACACCTTC.

This sequence joins TRBV7-9 and TRBJ1-3, with D possibly TRBD1 on 5 matching bases. Germline lookup yields CDR1 SEHNR and CDR2 FQNEAQ (reference sequence). V lost 1 base, J lost 4 bases, and 14 bases lay in between. The CDR3 loop spans 16 amino acids. This CDR3 is CASSLEALGEGNTIYF. CDR3 sequence (DNA): TGTGCCAGCAGCTTAGAAGCCCTAGGGGAGGGAAACACCATATATTTT.

This sequence joins TRBV7-3 and TRBJ2-2; D may be TRBD1 or TRBD2 (5 bases each). Between the trimmed V and J ends, which lost 3 bases and 2 bases, there was a span of 19 bases. The CDR3 totals 18 residues. Per germline, CDR1 SGHTA and CDR2 FQGTGA. CDR3 amino acids: CASSFLGPPGGNTGELFF. The CDR3 nucleotides read TGTGCCAGCAGCTTCCTGGGACCCCCGGGCGGTAACACCGGGGAGCTGTTTTTT. Full variable domain (missing parts from reference TRBV7-3 and TRBJ2-2): GAGVSQTPSNKVTEKGKYVELRCDPISGHTALYWYRQSLGQGPEFLIYFQGTGAADDSGLPNDRFFAVRPEGSVSTLKIQRTERGDSAVYLCASSFLGPPGGNTGELFFGEGSRLTVL.

The V and J genes are TRBV7-6 and TRBJ2-7; D assignment may be TRBD1 or TRBD2 (6 bases each). The germline gives CDR1 SGHVS, CDR2 FNYEAQ. The CDR3 runs 14 residues. The V gene lost 5 bases and the J gene lost 3 bases, with 14 bases spanning the gap. The CDR3 DNA reads as TGTGCCAGCAGCCCCGCCGGAGGGGGCTACGAGCAGTACTTC. Translation gives CASSPAGGGYEQYF.

This clone was counted between two and nine times. The chain recombines TRBV5-1 with TRBJ1-3, with unresolved D. Germline V lookup: CDR1 SGHRS, CDR2 YFSETQ. The CDR3 totals 14 residues. V was shortened by 7 bases and J by 2 bases, with 13 bases between the two germline ends. The DNA for the CDR3 is TGCGCCAGCCAAGTCGGGTCCCCTGGAAACACCATATATTTT. This encodes CASQVGSPGNTIYF.

This chain connects TRBV6-2 or TRBV6-3 to TRBJ2-7; 9 bases align to TRBD1. The CDR3 has 13 amino acids. The V and J ends lost 2 bases and 5 bases, in that order; junction bases with no gene match: 1. Germline V gives CDR1 MNHEY, CDR2 SVGEGT. CDR3 coding DNA: TGTGCCAGCAGTTACGACAGGGGGAACGAGCAGTACTTC. It encodes CASSYDRGNEQYF.

This clone has only a few counts. The chain combines TRBV12-3 or TRBV12-4 with TRBJ1-2; possible D gene TRBD1, 5 bases. V was shortened by 8 bases and J by 4 bases, with 11 bases between the two germline ends. The CDR3 length is 12 residues. Here the CDR3 reads CASGLGGYGYTF. The CDR3, as DNA: TGTGCCAGCGGCCTTGGGGGCTATGGCTACACCTTC.

This rearrangement joins TRBV7-8 to TRBJ1-3, with D possibly TRBD1 on 6 matching bases. Per germline, CDR1 SGHVS and CDR2 FQNEAQ. CDR3 length: 15 residues. Deletions cut 6 bases from V and 3 bases from J, with 15 bases between. The DNA for the CDR3 is TGTGCCAGCAGTCCTAGGGGGGATATTGGAAACACCATATATTTT. Its protein product is CASSPRGDIGNTIYF. Full variable domain (outside the CDR3, taken from reference TRBV7-8 and TRBJ1-3): GAGVSQSPRYKVAKRGQDVALRCDPISGHVSLFWYQQALGQGPEFLTYFQNEAQLDKSGLPSDRFFAERPEGSVSTLKIQRTQQEDSAVYLCASSPRGDIGNTIYFGEGSWLTVV.

The V gene is TRBV11-2, the J gene TRBJ1-2; D gene ambiguous. With 5 bases removed from V and 3 bases from J, the gap between germline ends came to 10 bases. CDR1 is SGHAT, CDR2 FQNNGV, per germline. The CDR3 extends over 13 amino acids. In DNA form, the CDR3 reads TGTGCCAGCAGCCCCGGGTGGGACTATGGCTACACCTTC. Its translation: CASSPGWDYGYTF. The full variable domain, with the rest looked up from reference TRBV11-2 and TRBJ1-2, is EAGVAQSPRYKIIEKRQSVAFWCNPISGHATLYWYQQILGQGPKLLIQFQNNGVVDDSQLPKDRFSAERLKGVDSTLKIQPAKLEDSAVYLCASSPGWDYGYTFGSGTRLTVV.

The rearrangement links TRBV4-3 to TRBJ1-4, with D possibly TRBD1 on 6 matching bases. The germline CDR1 and CDR2 sequences are LGHNA and YSLEER. Between the trimmed V and J ends, which lost 4 bases and 10 bases, there was a span of 16 bases. The CDR3 totals 14 residues. CDR3 nucleotides: TGCGCCAGCAGCCCGGTCGAACAGGGAAGAAAACTGTTTTTT. It yields the protein CASSPVEQGRKLFF.

The V gene is TRBV27, the J gene TRBJ1-1, with TRBD1 matching over 8 bases. The CDR3 runs 16 residues. The V gene's germline CDR1 is MNHEY and CDR2 SMNVEV (reference sequence). Germline trimming cut 6 bases from V and 2 bases from J; bases unmatched to any gene: 11. The CDR3 protein is CASRTFGQGRNTEAFF. The CDR3 DNA reads as TGTGCCAGCAGGACTTTTGGACAGGGACGAAACACTGAAGCTTTCTTT.

This rearrangement joins TRBV10-3 to TRBJ2-5; TRBD2 matches 7 bases. The trim removed 8 bases at V and 2 bases at J, leaving 8 bases unmatched. This CDR3 comprises 14 residues. Germline CDR1 is ENHRY and CDR2 is SYGVKD. The CDR3 coding sequence is TGTGCCATCGGGGGGGAGGCAGCTCAAGAGACCCAGTACTTC. Translation: CAIGGEAAQETQYF.